This T cell receptor beta chain is drawn from a study of cytomegalovirus exposure and HLA in healthy donors. Study at large: Early on, a data release was issued that held 80 million to 90 million unique TCRs from HLA-typed donors.

With 60 Vbeta and 13 Jbeta primers, the PCR was carried out. Libraries were prepared by immunoSEQ multiplex PCR; TCRdb keeps only in-frame clonotypes and omits some of them. The sample contains some 140,000 clones, roughly 80% of which appear only once. Per germline, CDR1 SNHLY and CDR2 FYNNEI. Trimming took 4 bases from V and 4 from J; bases not matched to a gene: 9. The CDR3 spans 17 residues. The TCR comes from a man aged 18 to 30 in good health and CMV-seronegative. Sequencing was carried out using PBMCs. The V and J genes are TRBV2 and TRBJ1-6, with 8 bases aligning to TRBD1. The CDR3 reads CASSGDRPNLYNSPLHF. The CDR3 DNA sequence: TGTGCCAGCAGTGGGGACAGGCCCAACCTATATAATTCACCCCTCCACTTT.